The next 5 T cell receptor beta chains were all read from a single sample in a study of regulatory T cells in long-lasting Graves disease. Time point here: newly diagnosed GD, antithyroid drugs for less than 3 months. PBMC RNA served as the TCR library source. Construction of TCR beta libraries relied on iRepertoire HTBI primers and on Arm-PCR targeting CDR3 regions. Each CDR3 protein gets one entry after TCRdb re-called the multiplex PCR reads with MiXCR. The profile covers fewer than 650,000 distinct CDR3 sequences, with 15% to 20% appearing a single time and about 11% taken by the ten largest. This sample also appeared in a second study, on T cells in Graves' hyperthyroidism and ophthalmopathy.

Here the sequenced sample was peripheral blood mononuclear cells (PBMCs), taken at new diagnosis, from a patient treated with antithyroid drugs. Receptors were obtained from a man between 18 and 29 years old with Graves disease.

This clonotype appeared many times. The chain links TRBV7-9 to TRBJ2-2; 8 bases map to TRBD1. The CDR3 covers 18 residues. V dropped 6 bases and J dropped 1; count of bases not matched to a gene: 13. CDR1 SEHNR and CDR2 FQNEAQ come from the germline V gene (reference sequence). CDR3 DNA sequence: TGTGCCAGCAGGCTAGGACAGGGCCAGGTCCAGAACACCGGGGAGCTGTTTTTT. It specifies CASRLGQGQVQNTGELFF. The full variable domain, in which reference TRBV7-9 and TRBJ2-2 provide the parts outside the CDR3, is DTGVSQNPRHKITKRGQNVTFRCDPISEHNRLYWYRQTLGQGPEFLTYFQNEAQLEKSRLLSDRFSAERPKGSFSTLEIQRTEQGDSAMYLCASRLGQGQVQNTGELFFGEGSRLTVL.

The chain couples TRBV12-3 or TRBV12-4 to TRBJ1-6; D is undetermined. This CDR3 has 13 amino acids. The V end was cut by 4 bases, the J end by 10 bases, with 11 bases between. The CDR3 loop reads CASSSLSRSPLHF. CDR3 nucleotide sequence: TGTGCCAGCAGTTCCCTCTCCCGCTCACCCCTCCACTTT.

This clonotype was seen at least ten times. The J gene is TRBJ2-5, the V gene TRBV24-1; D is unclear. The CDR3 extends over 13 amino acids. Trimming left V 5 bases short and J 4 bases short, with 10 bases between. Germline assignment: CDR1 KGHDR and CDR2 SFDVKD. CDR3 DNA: TGTGCCACCAGTGTTGCCAGTTCAGAGACCCAGTACTTC. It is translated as CATSVASSETQYF.

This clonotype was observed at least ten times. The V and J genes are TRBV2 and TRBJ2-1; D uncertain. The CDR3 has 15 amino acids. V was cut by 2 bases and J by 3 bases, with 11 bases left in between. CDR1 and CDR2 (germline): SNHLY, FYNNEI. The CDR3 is CASSESKTLYNEQFF. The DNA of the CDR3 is TGTGCCAGCAGTGAAAGTAAGACTCTCTACAATGAGCAGTTCTTC.

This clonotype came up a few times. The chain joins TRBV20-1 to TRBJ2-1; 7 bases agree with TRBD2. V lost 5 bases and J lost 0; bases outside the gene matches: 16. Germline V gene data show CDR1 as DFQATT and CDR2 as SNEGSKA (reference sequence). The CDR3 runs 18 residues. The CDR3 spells CSAPGTTTDTNSYNEQFF. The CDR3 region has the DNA TGCAGTGCTCCCGGGACTACCACCGATACAAACTCCTACAATGAGCAGTTCTTC.